This passage covers 11 T cell receptor beta chains from one sample sequenced in a study of beta chain features in type 1 diabetes. What was sequenced were expressed TCRB transcripts, since all of the isolated RNA had been reverse transcribed. Measured with immunoSEQ multiplex PCR; TCRdb has only the in-frame clones, and not every one. The sample yields about 900,000 clones, 15% to 20% seen once. The sample consisted of naive CD4+ T cells from blood. Receptor source: a young woman in good health.

This clone was seen a handful of times. The rearrangement uses TRBV11-2 and TRBJ2-3; tentatively, D is TRBD1 (6 bases). The V gene's germline CDR1 is SGHAT and CDR2 FQNNGV. Trimming cost V 5 bases and J 4 bases, with 16 bases left between them. This CDR3 is built from 15 residues. DNA of the CDR3: TGTGCCAGCAGCCCACGACAGGCCAGGCCAGATACGCAGTATTTT. Translating gives CASSPRQARPDTQYF.

The gene calls are TRBV25-1 and TRBJ2-5; a weak D match, TRBD1 (6 bases). TRBJ2-7 matches the DNA end more closely, so the J call is doubtful. Germline CDR1 reads MGHDK; CDR2 reads SYGVNS. This CDR3 is 14 amino acids long. This CDR3 reads CASSDGGKSYEQYF. DNA of the CDR3: TGTGCCAGCAGTGATGGGGGCAAGTCCTACGAGCAGTACTTC.

J is TRBJ2-7 and V is TRBV4-3; D ambiguous. The CDR3 covers 13 residues. Germline-derived CDR1 and CDR2 are LGHNA and YSLEER. V lost 3 bases, J lost 6 bases, and 12 bases lay in between. CDR3 in amino acids: CASSHGRSAEQYF. The CDR3 nucleotides are TGCGCCAGCAGCCACGGCCGCTCGGCCGAGCAGTACTTC.

The chain couples TRBV18 to TRBJ2-1; a possible D gene is TRBD1 (5 bases). CDR3 length: 15 amino acids. The V end lost 7 bases, the J end lost 3 bases, and 16 bases lay between the germline ends. Germline V gene data show CDR1 as KGHSH and CDR2 as LQKENI. This CDR3 is CASFLTLTDYNEQFF. The CDR3 DNA reads as TGTGCCAGCTTCTTGACACTGACAGACTACAATGAGCAGTTCTTC.

The rearrangement uses TRBV13 and TRBJ2-1, with TRBD2 identical over 11 bases. V dropped 5 bases and J dropped 9; count of bases not matched to a gene: 9. The germline V gene has CDR1 PRHDT and CDR2 FYEKMQ (reference sequence). This CDR3 has 15 residues. CDR3 sequence (DNA): TGTGCCAGCAGCCTTAGCGGGAGGGAAGCGGCTGAGCAGTTCTTC. This translates into CASSLSGREAAEQFF.

CDR3 sequence reads: CATSRDLEGAYNEQFF. The CDR3 DNA reads TGTGCCACCAGCAGAGATCTTGAGGGGGCCTACAATGAGCAGTTCTTC. This chain joins TRBV15 and TRBJ2-1; TRBD1 is a possible D gene (6 bases). V was shortened by 0 bases and J by 2 bases, with 11 bases between the two germline ends. The germline V gene has CDR1 LNHNV and CDR2 YYDKDF (reference sequence). This CDR3 spans 16 amino acids. The full variable domain, in which reference TRBV15 and TRBJ2-1 provide the parts outside the CDR3, is DAMVIQNPRYQVTQFGKPVTLSCSQTLNHNVMYWYQQKSSQAPKLLFHYYDKDFNNEADTPDNFQSRRPNTSFCFLDIRSPGLGDTAMYLCATSRDLEGAYNEQFFGPGTRLTVL.

CDR3 in DNA: TGTGCCAGCAGCCAAGCCGGCGGGAGCCTCGCCTACGAGCAGTACTTC. Translated, it gives CASSQAGGSLAYEQYF. The chain couples TRBV4-2 to TRBJ2-7, with TRBD2 matching 7 bases. After removal of 1 base from V and 2 bases from J, the junction contained 8 bases not matched to a gene. The CDR3 loop spans 16 amino acids. Germline CDR1 is LGHNA and CDR2 is YNFKEQ.

The chain combines TRBV28 with TRBJ2-3; 9 bases fit TRBD2. The CDR3 spans 15 residues. Germline CDR1 MDHEN, CDR2 SYDVKM. Trimming at V came to 2 bases and at J to 6 bases, leaving 6 bases not matched to a gene. For the CDR3, the DNA is TGTGCCAGCAGTTTACCTAGCGGGGCCCCCGATACGCAGTATTTT. Its translation is CASSLPSGAPDTQYF.

This clone came up a few times. The rearrangement links TRBV28 to TRBJ2-7, with TRBD1 as a possible D gene (5 bases). V lost 6 bases to trimming and J lost 9 bases, with 21 bases between them. Germline V gene sequence: CDR1 MDHEN, CDR2 SYDVKM. CDR3 length equals 14 residues. CDR3 in DNA: TGTGCCAGCAGCCGACAGACCTACTTCCCTGGGCAGTACTTC. Protein sequence: CASSRQTYFPGQYF. The full variable domain, completed using reference TRBV28 and TRBJ2-7, is DVKVTQSSRYLVKRTGEKVFLECVQDMDHENMFWYRQDPGLGLRLIYFSYDVKMKEKGDIPEGYSVSREKKERFSLILESASTNQTSMYLCASSRQTYFPGQYFGPGTRLTVT.

The CDR3 protein is CASSQVRTSRDRATNEKLFF. The CDR3 DNA reads as TGTGCCAGCAGCCAAGTTCGGACAAGCAGGGATAGGGCAACTAATGAAAAACTGTTTTTT. V gene TRBV4-2 combines with J gene TRBJ1-4; a possible D gene is TRBD1 (5 bases). CDR1 LGHNA and CDR2 YNFKEQ come from the germline V gene. V lost 1 base, J lost 0 bases, and 21 bases lay in between. The CDR3 loop spans 20 amino acids.

The chain recombines TRBV5-4 with TRBJ1-2; 7 bases line up with TRBD1. The CDR3 has 16 residues. J was trimmed by 8 bases and V by 0 bases; bases with no gene match: 13. The germline CDR1 and CDR2 sequences are SGHNT and YYREEE (reference sequence). The CDR3 loop reads CASSLGGATGRRGYTF. The CDR3 nucleotides are TGTGCCAGCAGCTTGGGAGGGGCGACAGGGAGGAGAGGCTACACCTTC.